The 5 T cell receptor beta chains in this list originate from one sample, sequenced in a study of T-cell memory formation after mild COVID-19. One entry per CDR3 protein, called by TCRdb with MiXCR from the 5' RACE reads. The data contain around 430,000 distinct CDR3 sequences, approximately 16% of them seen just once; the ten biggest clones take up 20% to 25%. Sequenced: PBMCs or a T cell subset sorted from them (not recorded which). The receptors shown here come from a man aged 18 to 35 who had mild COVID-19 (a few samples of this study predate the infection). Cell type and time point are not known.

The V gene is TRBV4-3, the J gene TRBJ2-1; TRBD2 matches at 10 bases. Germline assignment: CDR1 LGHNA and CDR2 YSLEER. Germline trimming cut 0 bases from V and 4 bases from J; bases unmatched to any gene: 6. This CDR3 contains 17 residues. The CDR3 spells CASSQDLTSGTYNEQFF. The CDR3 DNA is TGCGCCAGCAGCCAAGATCTAACTAGCGGGACATACAATGAGCAGTTCTTC.

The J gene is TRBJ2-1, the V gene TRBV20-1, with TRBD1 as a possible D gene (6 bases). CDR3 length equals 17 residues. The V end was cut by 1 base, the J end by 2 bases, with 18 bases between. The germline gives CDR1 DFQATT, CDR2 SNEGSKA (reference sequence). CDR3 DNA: TGCAGTGCTAGAGCCCCCCGGGCCAGGGACACCTACAATGAGCAGTTCTTC. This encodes CSARAPRARDTYNEQFF.

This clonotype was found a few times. CDR3 amino acids: CASSQALGTGEQFF. The CDR3 bases are TGTGCCAGCAGCCAAGCTCTGGGGACGGGGGAGCAGTTCTTC. V and J are TRBV3-1 and TRBJ2-1; D tentatively reads TRBD1 or TRBD2 (5 bases each). Germline lookup yields CDR1 LGHDT and CDR2 YNNKEL (reference sequence). The V gene lost 1 base and the J gene lost 10 bases, with 14 bases spanning the gap. The CDR3 consists of 14 residues.

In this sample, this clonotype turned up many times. CDR3 in amino acids: CASSPAVNTGELFF. Written as DNA, the CDR3 is TGTGCCAGCAGCCCGGCAGTGAACACCGGGGAGCTGTTTTTT. The genes are TRBV9 and TRBJ2-2, with D hard to call. This CDR3 has 14 residues. V shed 4 bases and J shed 1 base, with 8 bases lying between them. The germline V gene has CDR1 SGDLS and CDR2 YYNGEE.

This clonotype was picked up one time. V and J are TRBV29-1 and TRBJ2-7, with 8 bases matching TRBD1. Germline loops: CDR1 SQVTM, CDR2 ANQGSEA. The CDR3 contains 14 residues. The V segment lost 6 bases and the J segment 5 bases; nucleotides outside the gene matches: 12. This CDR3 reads CSVYSTGAKDEQYV. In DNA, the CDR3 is TGCAGCGTCTATTCGACAGGGGCGAAGGACGAGCAGTACGTC.